This record covers a single TCR beta chain. Antigen: not known. These data belong to a study of T cell repertoires in cytomegalovirus infection. Study-wide background: Recently described HLA-C-restricted plus well-studied HLA-B-restricted CMV epitopes were used. Indications of both CMV infection and matching HLA type were provided by public TCR beta signatures. Whole-study results and caveats: Cumulative public TCR beta family frequency identified CMV carriers with the relevant HLA.

MiXCR, run by TCRdb on the reads, gives a single entry per CDR3 protein. The sample shows about 830,000 distinct CDR3 sequences, 30% to 35% of them seen only once. CDR3 size: 14 residues. Unmatched junction bases numbered 8, after V lost 8 bases and J lost 5 bases. Germline V CDR1 and CDR2: MNHEY, SMNVEV (reference sequence). The sequencing used cultured CD8+ T cells from PBMCs, collected from culture after CMV antigen stimulation. V and J are TRBV27 and TRBJ2-2, with 7 bases matching TRBD2. The receptor comes from a human donor in good health (CMV status not recorded). Some clones in this sample may be carry-over from other donors' samples. This chain's CDR3 is CASGLGVRTGELFF. The CDR3 nucleotides read TGTGCCAGCGGACTAGGGGTCCGGACCGGGGAGCTGTTTTTT.